The sequence of this TCR beta chain was determined in a study of cytomegalovirus exposure and HLA in healthy donors. Study-level points and caveats: TCR beta chain V- and J-gene trimming was linked, in a later analysis, to a missense variant in DCLRE1C. For cytomegalovirus status, the classifier reportedly gave diagnoses with high specificity and sensitivity.

Worth noting for this clone: No antigen is known for it.

J gave up 7 bases and V 5 bases, and 4 bases lay outside the gene matches. The CDR3 runs 13 residues. Germline V lookup: CDR1 KGHSH, CDR2 LQKENI. Healthy individuals who donated bone marrow served as the donors. This PCR relied on a set of 60 Vbeta primers and 13 Jbeta primers. Profiled with immunoSEQ multiplex PCR; TCRdb holds only in-frame clones, not every one. The sample has 130,000 to 150,000 clones, 79% seen once. The TCR was taken from a female donor in good health and CMV-seronegative. The chain joins TRBV18 to TRBJ2-2, with 7 bases aligning to TRBD2. Specimen: PBMCs. This chain's CDR3 is CASSTGLGGELFF. Here the CDR3 DNA reads TGTGCCAGCTCAACCGGACTAGGCGGGGAGCTGTTTTTT.